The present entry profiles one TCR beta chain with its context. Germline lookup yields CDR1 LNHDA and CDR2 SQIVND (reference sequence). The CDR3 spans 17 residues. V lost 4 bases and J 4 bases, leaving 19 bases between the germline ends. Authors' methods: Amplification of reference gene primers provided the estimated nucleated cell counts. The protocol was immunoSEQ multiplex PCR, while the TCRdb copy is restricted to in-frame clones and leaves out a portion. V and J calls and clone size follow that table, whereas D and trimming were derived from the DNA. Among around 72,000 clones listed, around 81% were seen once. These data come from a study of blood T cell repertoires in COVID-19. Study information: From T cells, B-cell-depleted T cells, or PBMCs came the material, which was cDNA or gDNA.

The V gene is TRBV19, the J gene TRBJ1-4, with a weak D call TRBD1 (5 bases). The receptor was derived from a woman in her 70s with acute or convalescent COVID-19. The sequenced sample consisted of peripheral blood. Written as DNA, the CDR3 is TGTGCCAGTAGTACCCCCGGGGGTCGGCGAATTAATGAAAAACTGTTTTTT. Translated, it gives CASSTPGGRRINEKLFF.